The rows below give T cell receptor beta chains drawn from one sample of a study of blood T cell repertoires in COVID-19. Repertoires were generated with immunoSEQ multiplex PCR, while TCRdb's copy carries only in-frame clones and drops some. Of roughly 300,000 clones listed, 91% are singletons. Sequencing was carried out using peripheral blood. Every receptor here comes from a woman younger than 45 with COVID-19, enrolled during active disease. CDR3s include the opening cysteine and the closing phenylalanine or tryptophan. D genes are given only for firm matches. Some rows mark clone size as missing; the rest say once, few, many or name a class of expanded clone.

TGTGCCAGCAGCTTGGGGGCCGGGGAGGGCACTGAAGCTTTCTTT | CASSLGAGEGTEAFF | TRBV5-8 | - | - | TRBJ1-1
TGTGCCAGCAGCCCATTCGTACCGGGACACCTAGCCAAAAACATTCAGTACTTC | CASSPFVPGHLAKNIQYF | TRBV14 | - | - | TRBJ2-4
TGTGCCAGCAGCTCCGGGGACAGGGCCTGGGAGGGCTACACCTTC | CASSSGDRAWEGYTF | TRBV11-2 | once | TRBD1 | TRBJ1-2
TGTGCCAGCAGCTTTGGAGGGTACAATCAGCCCCAGCATTTT | CASSFGGYNQPQHF | TRBV7-2 | - | - | TRBJ1-5
TGTGCCGGAAGTAGCAGGGACTCTGGAAACACCATATATTTT | CAGSSRDSGNTIYF | TRBV3-1/TRBV3-2 | - | - | TRBJ1-3
TGTGCCAGCAGTTCCGGGGAGCTTGGTGGAAAACTGTTTTTT | CASSSGELGGKLFF | TRBV7-9 | - | - | TRBJ1-4
TGCAGCGTTACCCCCGGACTGGGGAACACTGAAGCTTTCTTT | CSVTPGLGNTEAFF | TRBV29-1 | - | - | TRBJ1-1
TGTGCCATCACCCCCGACAGGGAGAGTCAGCCCCAGCATTTT | CAITPDRESQPQHF | TRBV10-3 | - | TRBD1 | TRBJ1-5
TGTGCCAGCAGCTTGGCCGCGGACAGGGGATCTAATGAAAAACTGTTTTTT | CASSLAADRGSNEKLFF | TRBV5-4 | once | TRBD1 | TRBJ1-4
TGTGCCAGCAGCCTACGGGATGAGCAGTTCTTC | CASSLRDEQFF | TRBV11-2 | once | - | TRBJ2-1
TGCGCCAGCAGCCAAGATTTGAGAGTTGGAAACACCATATATTTT | CASSQDLRVGNTIYF | TRBV4-1 | - | - | TRBJ1-3
TGCGCCAGCAGCCAAGATCTTGCACAGGTCTCCTACGAGCAGTACTTC | CASSQDLAQVSYEQYF | TRBV4-1 | - | - | TRBJ2-7
TGTGCCAGCAGCCCAAACAGGGGCGAGCAGTACTTC | CASSPNRGEQYF | TRBV5-4 | - | TRBD1 | TRBJ2-7
TGTGCCTGGACTAGCGGAGAAAAAGAGACCCAGTACTTC | CAWTSGEKETQYF | TRBV30 | - | TRBD2 | TRBJ2-5
TGTGCCAGCAGCCGGGACAGATTCACGCAGTTCTTC | CASSRDRFTQFF | TRBV7-2 | - | TRBD1 | TRBJ2-1
TGTGCCAGCAGTTCAAGCTCCCCAGGGGCTGGCACTGAAGCTTTCTTT | CASSSSSPGAGTEAFF | TRBV3-1/TRBV3-2 | - | - | TRBJ1-1
TGTGCCAGCAGCCAACTAGCGGGGGACGGGGGCGAGCAGTACTTC | CASSQLAGDGGEQYF | TRBV11-2 | - | TRBD2 | TRBJ2-7
TGTGCCAGCAGCCTCCGGGGGTATGTCGAGACCCAGTACTTC | CASSLRGYVETQYF | TRBV27 | - | - | TRBJ2-5
TGTGCCAGCAGTGAAAGTGGGAGACCCCCCTATGGCTACACCTTC | CASSESGRPPYGYTF | TRBV6-4 | - | - | TRBJ1-2
TGTGCCAGCAGCTTAGGGGGCGGCGGCAATGAGCAGTTCTTC | CASSLGGGGNEQFF | TRBV7-7 | - | - | TRBJ2-1
TGTGCCAGCAGCTTGCCGGGAAGGGCGAACACCGGGGAGCTGTTTTTT | CASSLPGRANTGELFF | TRBV5-6 | - | - | TRBJ2-2
TGTGCCAGCAGCAGGGCAGGGGACGGCTACACCTTC | CASSRAGDGYTF | TRBV12-3/TRBV12-4 | - | - | TRBJ1-2
TGTGCCAGCAGCGCCCTGGAGGGGGCGCGTCGAGGCTACACCTTC | CASSALEGARRGYTF | TRBV11-2 | - | TRBD1 | TRBJ1-2
TGTGCCAGCACCGTTAGCAGAAGCTCCTACAATGAGCAGTTCTTC | CASTVSRSSYNEQFF | TRBV25-1 | - | - | TRBJ2-1
TGTGCCAGCAGCTTAGTGGAAATTCGGGACAGGGACGAGCAGTACTTC | CASSLVEIRDRDEQYF | TRBV7-6 | - | TRBD1 | TRBJ2-7
TGCGCCAGCAGCGGCTTACAGGGGGCGCAGGTTTATTGTAATTCACCCCTCCACTTT | CASSGLQGAQVYCNSPLHF | TRBV5-1 | - | TRBD1 | TRBJ1-6
TGTGCCAGCAGCCGGGAGATAAATTCACCCCTCCACTTT | CASSREINSPLHF | TRBV6-5 | few | - | TRBJ1-6
TGTGCCAGCAGTCCCGGACAGGGGGGGAATGAAAAACTGTTTTTT | CASSPGQGGNEKLFF | TRBV28 | - | TRBD1 | TRBJ1-4
TGTGCCAGTACTGGAGGGGAAAAACTGTTTTTT | CASTGGEKLFF | TRBV19 | - | - | TRBJ1-4
TGTGCCAGTAGTCAGGACAGGGGAAAAGAGACCCAGTACTTC | CASSQDRGKETQYF | TRBV19 | - | TRBD1 | TRBJ2-5
TGCAGCGCCAGGGACAGGAGCTCCTACGAGCAGTACTTC | CSARDRSSYEQYF | TRBV29-1 | - | TRBD1 | TRBJ2-7
TGTGCCAGTAAAGAGAGCACAGATACGCAGTATTTT | CASKESTDTQYF | TRBV19 | - | - | TRBJ2-3
TGTGCCAGCAGTTTATCTTCACCAGGGGGAGTCTACGAGCAGTACTTC | CASSLSSPGGVYEQYF | TRBV27 | - | TRBD1 | TRBJ2-7
TGTGCCTGGAGTAGTCTATATGGCTACACCTTC | CAWSSLYGYTF | TRBV30 | - | - | TRBJ1-2
TGTGCCAGCAGCAGGGTAGGCCAGGAGGGTCAGCCCCAGCATTTT | CASSRVGQEGQPQHF | TRBV9 | - | - | TRBJ1-5
TGCGCCAGCAGCTTAACCGAGAGCTCCTACAATGAGCAGTTCTTC | CASSLTESSYNEQFF | TRBV5-1 | - | - | TRBJ2-1
TGTGCCAGCACCTCAGATAACACCGGGGAGCTGTTTTTT | CASTSDNTGELFF | TRBV28 | - | - | TRBJ2-2
TGTGCCAGCAGCCAACTAACCGGGGGGAACACTGAAGCTTTCTTT | CASSQLTGGNTEAFF | TRBV28 | - | - | TRBJ1-1
TGTGCCAGCAGTTCTCGCAGGCTTGGGGCCGAGCAGTACTTC | CASSSRRLGAEQYF | TRBV28 | - | - | TRBJ2-7
TGTGCCAGCACTGCGCGGGACTCAATCTACGAGCAGTACTTC | CASTARDSIYEQYF | TRBV6-5 | - | - | TRBJ2-7
TGTGCCAGCAGCCGGAACCGGGACAGAGATAATTCACCCCTCCACTTT | CASSRNRDRDNSPLHF | TRBV4-2 | - | TRBD1 | TRBJ1-6
TGTGCCAGCTCACCTCGGACTGGTTCCATGAGCTCCTACGAGCAGTACTTC | CASSPRTGSMSSYEQYF | TRBV18 | - | - | TRBJ2-7
TGTGCCTGGAGTCCCGCGATTGGCTACACCTTC | CAWSPAIGYTF | TRBV30 | - | - | TRBJ1-2
TGTGCCACCCGGGGGGAGTATCTTTCTAACTATGGCTACACCTTC | CATRGEYLSNYGYTF | TRBV19 | - | - | TRBJ1-2
TGTGCCAGTAGGAGGGGAGGACATGAAGCTTTCTTT | CASRRGGHEAFF | TRBV19 | once | - | TRBJ1-1
TGTGCCAGCAGCTTACGAGCGGGAGGCTACGAGCAGTACTTC | CASSLRAGGYEQYF | TRBV7-2 | - | TRBD2 | TRBJ2-7
TGTGCCACCAGTGATCTCCCCCAACAGGGGAAAGGAGATACGCAGTATTTT | CATSDLPQQGKGDTQYF | TRBV24-1 | once | TRBD1 | TRBJ2-3
TGTGCCAGCAGCTTGGGCAGTATCACTGGAAACACCATATATTTT | CASSLGSITGNTIYF | TRBV5-4 | - | - | TRBJ1-3
TGTGCCAGCAGCGCCGGGGGACTAGCGGACTACGAGCAGTACTTC | CASSAGGLADYEQYF | TRBV9 | - | TRBD2 | TRBJ2-7
TGTGCCAGCAGCTTTGACGTACTAGCGGCCTACAATGAGCAGTTCTTC | CASSFDVLAAYNEQFF | TRBV11-2 | - | TRBD2 | TRBJ2-1